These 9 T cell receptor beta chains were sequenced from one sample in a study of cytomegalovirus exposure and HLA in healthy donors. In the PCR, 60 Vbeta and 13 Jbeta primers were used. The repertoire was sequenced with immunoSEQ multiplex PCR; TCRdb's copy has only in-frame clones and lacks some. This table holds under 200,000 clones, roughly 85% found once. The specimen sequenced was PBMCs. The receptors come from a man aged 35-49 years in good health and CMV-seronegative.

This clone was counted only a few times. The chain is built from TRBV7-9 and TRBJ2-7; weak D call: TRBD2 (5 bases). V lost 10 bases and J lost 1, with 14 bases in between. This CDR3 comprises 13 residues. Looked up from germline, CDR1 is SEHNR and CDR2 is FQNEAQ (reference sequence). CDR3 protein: CATSRRTSYEQYF. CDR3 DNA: TGTGCCACCTCCCGGAGGACGTCCTACGAGCAGTACTTC.

The CDR3 protein is CASSQETGFNQPQHF. In DNA form, the CDR3 reads TGTGCCAGCAGCCAAGAGACAGGGTTCAATCAGCCCCAGCATTTT. V gene TRBV7-2 combines with J gene TRBJ1-5; 7 positions match TRBD1. Germline trimming cut 5 bases from V and 3 bases from J; bases unmatched to any gene: 7. Germline lookup yields CDR1 SGHTA and CDR2 FQGNSA. The CDR3 runs 15 residues.

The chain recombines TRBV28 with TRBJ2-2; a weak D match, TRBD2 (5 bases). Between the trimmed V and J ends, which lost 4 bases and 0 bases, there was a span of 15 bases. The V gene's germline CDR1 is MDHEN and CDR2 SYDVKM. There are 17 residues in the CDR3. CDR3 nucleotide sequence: TGTGCCAGCAGTTCCTCGGGATTTTCCACGAACACCGGGGAGCTGTTTTTT. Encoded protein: CASSSSGFSTNTGELFF. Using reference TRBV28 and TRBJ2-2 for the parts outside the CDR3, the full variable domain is DVKVTQSSRYLVKRTGEKVFLECVQDMDHENMFWYRQDPGLGLRLIYFSYDVKMKEKGDIPEGYSVSREKKERFSLILESASTNQTSMYLCASSSSGFSTNTGELFFGEGSRLTVL.

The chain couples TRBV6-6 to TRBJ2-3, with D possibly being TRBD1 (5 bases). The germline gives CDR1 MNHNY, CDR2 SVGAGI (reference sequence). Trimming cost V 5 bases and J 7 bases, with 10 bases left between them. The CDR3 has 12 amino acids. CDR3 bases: TGTGCCAGCAGTATCCAGGGCCATACGCAGTATTTT. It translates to CASSIQGHTQYF.

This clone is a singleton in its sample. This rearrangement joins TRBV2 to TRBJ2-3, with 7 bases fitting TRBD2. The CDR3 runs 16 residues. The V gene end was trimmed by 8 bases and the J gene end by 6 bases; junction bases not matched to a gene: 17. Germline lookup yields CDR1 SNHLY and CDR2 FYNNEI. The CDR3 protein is CASGTWDLREADTQYF. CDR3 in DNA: TGTGCCAGCGGGACCTGGGACCTCCGGGAGGCGGATACGCAGTATTTT.

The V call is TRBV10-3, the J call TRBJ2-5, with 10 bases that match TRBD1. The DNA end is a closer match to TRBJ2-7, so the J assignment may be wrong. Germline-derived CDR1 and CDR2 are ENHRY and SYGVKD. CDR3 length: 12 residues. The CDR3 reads CAARGQGNEQYF. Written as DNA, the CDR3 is TGTGCCGCCAGGGGACAGGGGAACGAGCAGTACTTC.

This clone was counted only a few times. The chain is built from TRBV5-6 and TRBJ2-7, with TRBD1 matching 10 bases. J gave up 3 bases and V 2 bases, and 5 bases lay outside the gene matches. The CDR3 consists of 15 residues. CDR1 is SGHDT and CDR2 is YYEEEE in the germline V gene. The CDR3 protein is CASSFTGTGVYEQYF. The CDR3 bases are TGTGCCAGCAGCTTTACCGGGACAGGGGTCTACGAGCAGTACTTC. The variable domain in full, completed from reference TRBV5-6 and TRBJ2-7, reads DAGVTQSPTHLIKTRGQQVTLRCSPKSGHDTVSWYQQALGQGPQFIFQYYEEEERQRGNFPDRFSGHQFPNYSSELNVNALLLGDSALYLCASSFTGTGVYEQYFGPGTRLTVT.

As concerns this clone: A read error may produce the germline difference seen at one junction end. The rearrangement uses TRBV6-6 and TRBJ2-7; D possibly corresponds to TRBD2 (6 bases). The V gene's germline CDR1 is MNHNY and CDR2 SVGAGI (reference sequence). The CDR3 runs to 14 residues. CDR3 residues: CASSARDSTYEQYF. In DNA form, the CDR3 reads TGTGCTAGCAGTGCCCGGGACTCAACCTACGAGCAGTACTTC.

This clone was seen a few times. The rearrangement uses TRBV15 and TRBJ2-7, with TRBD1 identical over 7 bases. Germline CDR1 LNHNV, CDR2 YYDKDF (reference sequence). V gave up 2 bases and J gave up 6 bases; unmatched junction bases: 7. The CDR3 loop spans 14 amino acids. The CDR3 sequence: CATSRNRGSSEQYF. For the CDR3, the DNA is TGTGCCACCAGCAGAAACAGGGGTTCGAGCGAGCAGTACTTC.